This record looks at one T cell receptor beta chain sequence and its context. Its antigen is as yet unknown. This specimen comes from a study of cytomegalovirus exposure and HLA in healthy donors. Overall study results and limits: Later genetic work tied a missense DCLRE1C variant to beta-chain V and J trimming. A later analysis appeared to link common viral pathogens to several of the most significant clusters.

Primers for the PCR totalled 60 Vbeta and 13 Jbeta. Using immunoSEQ multiplex PCR, the repertoire was profiled, and TCRdb retains in-frame clones only, with some absent. The data hold a few hundred thousand clones, with roughly 89% observed a single time. The V end lost 2 bases, the J end lost 3 bases, and 17 bases lay between the germline ends. The V gene's germline CDR1 is SGHAT and CDR2 FQNNGV. The length of the CDR3 is 16 residues. The receptor was derived from a woman between 18 and 30 years old in good health and CMV-seronegative. Sample: PBMCs. The chain has TRBV11-2 and TRBJ2-7, with D possibly being TRBD2 (5 bases). Written as DNA, the CDR3 is TGTGCCAGCAGCTTATCGGAGGAAAGGTCGGTCTACGAGCAGTACTTC. It yields the protein CASSLSEERSVYEQYF.